This entry concerns a single T cell receptor (beta chain). Its specificity is unknown. Looked up from germline, CDR1 is LGHNA and CDR2 is YSLEER. There are 15 residues in the CDR3. The data originate from a study of blood T cells in healthy people across ages. General study points: Unsorted PBMC input precluded a conclusive naive versus antigen-experienced comparison.

Primed by a sample-barcoded 5' primer and a J-beta primer mix, a second PCR proceeded for 7 to 11 cycles. TCRdb redid the calling of the 5' RACE reads with MiXCR, one entry per CDR3 protein. Among under 1,100,000 distinct CDR3 sequences listed, less than 25% were seen once. Extracted total RNA amounted to at least 5.5 micrograms for each sample. These sequences were also reported in another study, on T cells of mothers and their children. From that study: Samples were provided by three healthy Caucasian mothers and their six children.

The clonotype originates from a girl aged 2-10 years in good health. The V call is TRBV4-3, the J call TRBJ2-5, with 7 positions matching TRBD2. Gene TRBJ2-1 matches the end of the DNA better, so the J call may be wrong. Sequencing input: blood. For the CDR3, the DNA is TGCGCCAGCAGCCAAGGGGAGGGTATGGTTAATGAGCAGTTCTTC. This gives the protein CASSQGEGMVNEQFF.